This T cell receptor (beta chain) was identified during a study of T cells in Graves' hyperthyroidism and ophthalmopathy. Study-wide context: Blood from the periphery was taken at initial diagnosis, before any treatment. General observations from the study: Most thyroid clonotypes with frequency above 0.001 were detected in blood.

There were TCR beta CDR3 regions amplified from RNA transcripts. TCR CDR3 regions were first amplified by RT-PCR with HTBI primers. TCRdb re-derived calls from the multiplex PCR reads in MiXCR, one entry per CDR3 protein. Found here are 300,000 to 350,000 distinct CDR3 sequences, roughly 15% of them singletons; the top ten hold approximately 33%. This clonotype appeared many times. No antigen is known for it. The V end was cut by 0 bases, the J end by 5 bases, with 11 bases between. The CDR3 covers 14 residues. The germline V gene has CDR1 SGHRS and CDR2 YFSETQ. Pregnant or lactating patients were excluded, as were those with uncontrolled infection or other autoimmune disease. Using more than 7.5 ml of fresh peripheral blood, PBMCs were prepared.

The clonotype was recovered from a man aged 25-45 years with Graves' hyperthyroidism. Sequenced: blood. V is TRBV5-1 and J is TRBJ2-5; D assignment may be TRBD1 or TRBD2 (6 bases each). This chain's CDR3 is CASSLGQEGETQYF. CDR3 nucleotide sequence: TGCGCCAGCAGCTTGGGACAGGAGGGTGAGACCCAGTACTTC.